These 16 T cell receptor beta chains were sequenced from one sample in a study of PD-1 blockade in classical Hodgkin lymphoma (dated by TCRdb to the early 2020s). Receptor amplification or capture employed the immunoSEQ multiplex PCR assay. TCRdb stores this immuneACCESS table with in-frame sequences only. Part of the clones is absent; in the studies checked, under half of the shortfall reflects unresolved V genes, and no reason is known for the rest. Within this sample are thousands of clones, with roughly 87% of them counted one time only. Around 0.88% of the sample goes to the ten largest clones. Read against the paper, the sample's time point label means: cycle 1 day 1 (C1D1), immediately before nivolumab initiation. Every trial patient had relapsed after autologous stem cell transplantation, and cohorts A, B and C differed in prior brentuximab vedotin exposure. CD4+ T cells were purified from thawed PBMCs by magnetic negative selection with a Miltenyi CD4+ T cell isolation kit.

Sample: CD4+ T cells from blood, taken at baseline. The receptors were gathered from a human donor with classical Hodgkin lymphoma.

This clone came up a few times. The chain uses TRBV11-3 and TRBJ1-6, with a tentative D call TRBD1 (5 bases). Trimming removed 3 bases from V and 4 bases from J, with 7 bases in between. Germline V CDR1 and CDR2: SGHNT, YENEEA. The CDR3 is made up of 14 amino acids. The CDR3 DNA reads as TGTGCCAGCAGCTTGGGGCCGTATAATTCACCCCTCCACTTT. It is translated as CASSLGPYNSPLHF. The variable domain in full, completed from reference TRBV11-3 and TRBJ1-6, reads EAGVVQSPRYKIIEKKQPVAFWCNPISGHNTLYWYLQNLGQGPELLIRYENEEAVDDSQLPKDRFSAERLKGVDSTLKIQPAELGDSAVYLCASSLGPYNSPLHFGNGTRLTVT.

The chain is built from TRBV6-1 and TRBJ2-3, with TRBD1 as a possible D gene (6 bases). This CDR3 spans 17 amino acids. Trimming stripped 3 bases from V and 3 bases from J, with 19 bases between. Germline CDR1 MNHNS, CDR2 SASEGT. The CDR3 sequence: CASSDPAGGRGTDTQYF. The DNA of the CDR3 is TGTGCCAGCAGTGACCCTGCGGGTGGCAGGGGAACAGATACGCAGTATTTT.

The gene calls are TRBV7-6 and TRBJ2-3, with 10 bases lining up with TRBD2. V dropped 0 bases and J dropped 6; count of bases not matched to a gene: 9. The CDR3 consists of 17 residues. Germline values: CDR1 SGHVS, CDR2 FNYEAQ. For the CDR3, the DNA is TGTGCCAGCAGCTTAGCCGTTAGCGGGGGGCCAGTGGATACGCAGTATTTT. Residues: CASSLAVSGGPVDTQYF.

This clone has a single count. CDR3 region: CSVSRETISYNEQFF. The CDR3, as DNA: TGCAGCGTTTCTAGGGAAACGATCTCCTACAATGAGCAGTTCTTC. This chain uses TRBV29-1 with TRBJ2-1; no definite D call. The V gene lost 5 bases and the J gene lost 0 bases, with 14 bases spanning the gap. Germline values: CDR1 SQVTM, CDR2 ANQGSEA. CDR3 size: 15 residues.

The chain carries TRBV6-5 and TRBJ2-7; 8 nucleotides line up with TRBD2. Germline trimming cut 4 bases from V and 3 bases from J; bases unmatched to any gene: 11. Germline V gives CDR1 MNHEY, CDR2 SVGAGI. The CDR3 is 16 amino acids. The CDR3 here is CASSSRGAAGGYEQYF. Here the CDR3 DNA reads TGTGCCAGCAGTTCGAGGGGCGCGGCGGGGGGCTACGAGCAGTACTTC.

V usage is TRBV5-1 and J usage is TRBJ2-3; TRBD2 matches at 10 bases. The CDR3 length is 17 residues. Germline-derived CDR1 and CDR2 are SGHRS and YFSETQ. After removal of 4 bases from V and 8 bases from J, the junction contained 16 bases not matched to a gene. This CDR3 is CASSLPASGGALGTQYF. The CDR3 DNA follows: TGCGCCAGCAGCCTCCCGGCGAGCGGGGGGGCCCTGGGTACGCAGTATTTT.

This chain links TRBV5-1 with TRBJ2-3; 9 bases match TRBD1. Germline loops: CDR1 SGHRS, CDR2 YFSETQ. The CDR3 is made up of 14 amino acids. J gave up 6 bases and V 6 bases, and 8 bases lay outside the gene matches. CDR3 bases: TGCGCCAGCACCTGGACAGGGGCTGGGGATACGCAGTATTTT. It is translated as CASTWTGAGDTQYF. The complete variable domain, with remaining parts taken from reference TRBV5-1 and TRBJ2-3, reads KAGVTQTPRYLIKTRGQQVTLSCSPISGHRSVSWYQQTPGQGLQFLFEYFSETQRNKGNFPGRFSGRQFSNSRSEMNVSTLELGDSALYLCASTWTGAGDTQYFGPGTRLTVL.

This chain connects TRBV5-1 to TRBJ1-2, with D hard to call. The germline gives CDR1 SGHRS, CDR2 YFSETQ. Deletions cut 0 bases from V and 7 bases from J, with 10 bases between. The CDR3 contains 13 residues. The chain's CDR3 is CASSLDDLTGYTF. DNA for the CDR3: TGCGCCAGCAGCTTGGATGACCTAACTGGCTACACCTTC.

This clone has a single count. This chain uses TRBV5-8 with TRBJ2-2; D call uncertain. The CDR3 length is 14 residues. Trimming took 0 bases from V and 1 from J, leaving 4 bases between them. From germline, CDR1 is SGHTS and CDR2 YDEGEE. This chain's CDR3 is CASSLVGNTGELFF. The CDR3 DNA reads TGTGCCAGCAGCTTGGTAGGGAACACCGGGGAGCTGTTTTTT.

This clone turned up a few times. This chain uses TRBV5-1 with TRBJ1-5; D gene unclear. Germline V gene sequence: CDR1 SGHRS, CDR2 YFSETQ. The CDR3 covers 13 residues. Trimming cost V 4 bases and J 0 bases, with 5 bases left between them. The CDR3 here is CASSADSNQPQHF. CDR3 nucleotides: TGCGCCAGCAGCGCAGATAGCAATCAGCCCCAGCATTTT.

This chain uses TRBV19 with TRBJ1-1; tentatively, D is TRBD1 (6 bases). The CDR3 spans 13 residues. V was shortened by 7 bases and J by 6 bases, with 15 bases between the two germline ends. Germline CDR1 and CDR2: LNHDA and SQIVND (reference sequence). DNA for the CDR3: TGTGCCAGTACCAGTCACCGGACAGCTGAAGCTTTCTTT. It translates to CASTSHRTAEAFF.

The chain uses TRBV7-9 and TRBJ2-2, with D hard to call. The V end lost 5 bases, the J end lost 4 bases, and 8 bases lay between the germline ends. The germline gives CDR1 SEHNR, CDR2 FQNEAQ (reference sequence). This CDR3 region has 13 residues. CDR3 region: CASSRQPTGELFF. The CDR3 DNA is TGTGCCAGCAGCCGACAACCCACCGGGGAGCTGTTTTTT. Full variable domain (remainder filled in from reference TRBV7-9 and TRBJ2-2): DTGVSQNPRHKITKRGQNVTFRCDPISEHNRLYWYRQTLGQGPEFLTYFQNEAQLEKSRLLSDRFSAERPKGSFSTLEIQRTEQGDSAMYLCASSRQPTGELFFGEGSRLTVL.

The V call is TRBV6-5, the J call TRBJ2-7; possibly TRBD1 or TRBD2 for D (5 bases each). V was shortened by 0 bases and J by 1 base, with 10 bases between the two germline ends. CDR1 and CDR2 (germline): MNHEY, SVGAGI. The CDR3 spans 15 residues. This CDR3 is CASSYSGEGSYEQYF. The CDR3 nucleotides are TGTGCCAGCAGTTACTCTGGAGAGGGGTCCTACGAGCAGTACTTC.

V is TRBV7-9 and J is TRBJ1-6; D is undetermined. The ends were cut back, 5 bases at V and 8 bases at J, with 10 bases in the middle. Germline V gene lookup returns CDR1 SEHNR and CDR2 FQNEAQ (reference sequence). The CDR3 runs 13 residues. The CDR3 DNA is TGTGCCAGCAGCCCGCGGATATATTCACCCCTCCACTTT. It is translated as CASSPRIYSPLHF.

The chain couples TRBV6-6 to TRBJ2-7; TRBD2 aligns across 7 bases. V was clipped by 7 bases and J by 1 base; unmatched bases: 10. The CDR3 is 15 amino acids. The V gene's germline CDR1 is MNHNY and CDR2 SVGAGI (reference sequence). The CDR3 nucleotides read TGTGCCAGCACGCGATCCGGGGGGTTGTCCTACGAGCAGTACTTC. Encoded protein: CASTRSGGLSYEQYF.

This chain links TRBV29-1 with TRBJ2-3; 8 positions match TRBD2. This CDR3 contains 13 residues. Trimming at V came to 3 bases and at J to 1 base, leaving 0 bases not matched to a gene. Germline V lookup: CDR1 SQVTM, CDR2 ANQGSEA. CDR3 amino acids: CSVDGGGTDTQYF. The CDR3 bases are TGCAGCGTTGACGGGGGGGGCACAGATACGCAGTATTTT.